The 21 T cell receptor beta chains below come from one sample, sequenced in a study of identical twins. MiXCR, applied by TCRdb to the 5' RACE reads, yields one record per CDR3 protein. The repertoire has around 250,000 distinct CDR3 sequences, roughly 13% of them found once; the top ten carry more than 3.5%. This sample was shared with a second study, whose subject was yellow fever vaccine responses in identical twins.

The sequenced material came from memory (CD45RO+) T cells sorted from blood. These receptors all stem from a woman in her late teens or twenties in good health.

This chain uses TRBV12-3 or TRBV12-4 with TRBJ2-7; 7 nucleotides align to TRBD2. The V segment lost 4 bases and the J segment 0 bases; nucleotides outside the gene matches: 6. This CDR3 spans 15 amino acids. The CDR3 loop is CASSSGGTTSYEQYF. DNA for the CDR3: TGTGCCAGCAGTTCCGGGGGGACCACCTCCTACGAGCAGTACTTC.

J is TRBJ2-7 and V is TRBV3-1; the match to TRBD2 covers 10 bases. Germline lookup yields CDR1 LGHDT and CDR2 YNNKEL (reference sequence). V lost 1 base, J lost 6 bases, and 9 bases stayed unmatched. This CDR3 is built from 16 residues. The CDR3 region is CASSQGPAGGVREQYF. DNA for the CDR3: TGTGCCAGCAGCCAAGGCCCAGCGGGAGGGGTTCGCGAGCAGTACTTC.

The V and J genes are TRBV6-1 and TRBJ1-1; possibly TRBD1 for D (6 bases). The V gene lost 6 bases and the J gene lost 1 base, with 15 bases spanning the gap. The CDR3 contains 15 residues. Germline CDR1 and CDR2: MNHNS and SASEGT. CDR3 residues: CASRVSGATNTEAFF. The CDR3 nucleotides read TGTGCCAGCAGGGTTTCAGGGGCCACGAACACTGAAGCTTTCTTT.

V gene TRBV6-1 combines with J gene TRBJ2-2, with D hard to call. The CDR3 has 14 amino acids. The ends were cut back, 1 base at V and 5 bases at J, with 8 bases in the middle. Germline CDR1 reads MNHNS; CDR2 reads SASEGT. CDR3 DNA: TGTGCCAGCAGTGAAGTAAGGAGAACCGGGGAGCTGTTTTTT. It codes for CASSEVRRTGELFF.

The genes are TRBV25-1 and TRBJ2-1, with D unclear. This CDR3 comprises 13 residues. V lost 2 bases, J lost 9 bases, and 11 bases lay in between. Germline V gene sequence: CDR1 MGHDK, CDR2 SYGVNS. CDR3 coding DNA: TGTGCCAGCAGTGAAACACCTCTCGGTGAGCAGTTCTTC. Translated: CASSETPLGEQFF.

Only a few counts were recorded for this clonotype. The rearrangement uses TRBV7-8 and TRBJ2-7; D ambiguous. Germline loops: CDR1 SGHVS, CDR2 FQNEAQ. CDR3 size: 14 residues. Trimming removed 1 base at V and 3 bases at J, with 10 bases between. CDR3 nucleotides: TGTGCCAGCAGCTTAGGTACATCGATCTACGAGCAGTACTTC. Its protein is CASSLGTSIYEQYF.

The sample holds many counts of this clonotype. The chain is built from TRBV12-3 or TRBV12-4 and TRBJ2-1, with 10 bases aligning to TRBD2. Trimming cost V 6 bases and J 4 bases; bases outside gene matches: 3. This CDR3 region has 14 residues. CDR3 nucleotides: TGTGCCAGCAGACTAGCGGGACCTTACAATGAGCAGTTCTTC. Translating gives CASRLAGPYNEQFF.

The chain joins TRBV4-1 to TRBJ2-3; the match to TRBD2 covers 10 bases. The CDR3 has 16 residues. After removal of 0 bases from V and 3 bases from J, the junction contained 3 bases not matched to a gene. Per germline, CDR1 MGHRA and CDR2 YSYEKL. In DNA, the CDR3 is TGCGCCAGCAGCCAAGATAAAGCGGGGGGGACAGATACGCAGTATTTT. As protein: CASSQDKAGGTDTQYF.

This clonotype was detected ten times or more. V is TRBV4-2 and J is TRBJ1-2; TRBD1 is a possible D gene (6 bases). CDR3 size: 15 residues. CDR1 is LGHNA, CDR2 YNFKEQ, per germline. V was trimmed by 0 bases and J by 3 bases, leaving 11 bases between them. The DNA of the CDR3 is TGTGCCAGCAGCCAAGATCGGGACAAGCACTATGGCTACACCTTC. Translation gives CASSQDRDKHYGYTF.

The CDR3 is CASSLALSHEQYF. CDR3 nucleotides: TGCGCCAGCAGCTTGGCCCTCAGCCACGAGCAGTACTTC. V usage is TRBV5-1 and J usage is TRBJ2-7; unclear D gene. Per germline, CDR1 SGHRS and CDR2 YFSETQ. This CDR3 has 13 amino acids. The V and J ends lost 0 bases and 5 bases respectively, with 9 bases between them. Full variable domain (rest looked up from reference TRBV5-1 and TRBJ2-7): KAGVTQTPRYLIKTRGQQVTLSCSPISGHRSVSWYQQTPGQGLQFLFEYFSETQRNKGNFPGRFSGRQFSNSRSEMNVSTLELGDSALYLCASSLALSHEQYFGPGTRLTVT.

This clonotype was found many times. One junction end does not reproduce the germline sequence, and a read error may be involved. The genes are TRBV6-1 and TRBJ2-4; no clear D gene. CDR3 length: 15 amino acids. From germline, CDR1 is MNHNS and CDR2 SASEGT. The CDR3 spells CASSTRTRAENIQYF. In DNA form, the CDR3 reads TGTGCCAGCAGTACGAGGACCCGAGCCGAAAACATTCAGTACTTC.

There are many counts of this clonotype. The CDR3 loop reads CASSPGLADSLETQYF. For the CDR3, the DNA is TGTGCCAGCAGTCCGGGACTAGCGGACTCCCTAGAGACCCAGTACTTC. The rearrangement links TRBV12-3 or TRBV12-4 to TRBJ2-5; TRBD2 matches at 11 bases. The CDR3 sequence is 16 residues long. After removal of 5 bases from V and 4 bases from J, the junction contained 9 bases not matched to a gene.

This chain connects TRBV14 to TRBJ1-1; 8 positions match TRBD1. The germline V gene encodes CDR1 SGHDN and CDR2 FVKESK. The CDR3 covers 14 residues. V dropped 4 bases and J dropped 4; count of bases not matched to a gene: 5. The CDR3 reads CASSRQQGGTEAFF. CDR3 nucleotide sequence: TGTGCCAGCAGCCGCCAACAGGGGGGCACTGAAGCTTTCTTT.

The chain combines TRBV12-3 or TRBV12-4 with TRBJ2-1; 11 bases agree with TRBD2. V lost 6 bases and J lost 7; bases outside the gene matches: 11. CDR3 length: 16 residues. The CDR3 spells CASSPYSGGAWNEQFF. The CDR3, as DNA: TGTGCCAGCAGCCCGTATAGCGGGGGGGCTTGGAATGAGCAGTTCTTC.

This clonotype was found a few times. The chain uses TRBV6-5 and TRBJ2-1; 10 bases are shared with TRBD2. This CDR3 contains 15 residues. Losses at the gene ends were 4 bases for V and 8 bases for J; bases not matched to a gene: 8. From germline, CDR1 is MNHEY and CDR2 SVGAGI. DNA for the CDR3: TGTGCCAGCAGTTTATCCAGCGGGAGGGCCGATGAGCAGTTCTTC. Translating gives CASSLSSGRADEQFF.

This clonotype was found a few times. The rearrangement links TRBV18 to TRBJ2-7; no reliable D call. V was cut by 6 bases and J by 2 bases, with 14 bases left in between. In germline, CDR1 is KGHSH, CDR2 LQKENI. The CDR3 spans 14 residues. CDR3 DNA sequence: TGTGCCAGCTCGCCGGCGGCAGGAGCCTACGAGCAGTACTTC. It encodes CASSPAAGAYEQYF.

In its sample, this clonotype was seen many times. The chain employs TRBV5-6 and TRBJ2-7; TRBD1 matches 7 bases. The CDR3 is 13 residues long. Losses at the gene ends were 3 bases for V and 0 bases for J; bases not matched to a gene: 0. CDR1 SGHDT and CDR2 YYEEEE come from the germline V gene. CDR3 bases: TGTGCCAGCAGCTCAGGGGGCTCCTACGAGCAGTACTTC. Translation gives CASSSGGSYEQYF.

This clonotype was observed a few times. The rearrangement links TRBV7-9 to TRBJ2-1; 15 bases agree with TRBD2. The germline gives CDR1 SEHNR, CDR2 FQNEAQ (reference sequence). Germline trimming cut 2 bases from V and 4 bases from J; bases unmatched to any gene: 3. CDR3 size: 17 residues. CDR3 bases: TGTGCCAGCAGCTTACCGGGACTAGCGGGAGGATACAATGAGCAGTTCTTC. Its translation: CASSLPGLAGGYNEQFF.

This clonotype was detected a few times. V and J are TRBV12-3 or TRBV12-4 and TRBJ2-7; 10 nucleotides match TRBD1. The CDR3 runs 15 residues. The trim removed 3 bases at V and 1 base at J, leaving 3 bases unmatched. CDR3 nucleotide sequence: TGTGCCAGCAGTTTCGGGACAGGGGCTTCCTACGAGCAGTACTTC. This encodes CASSFGTGASYEQYF.

At least ten counts were recorded for this clonotype. The V gene is TRBV20-1, the J gene TRBJ2-7; 9 bases are a match to TRBD1. The CDR3 totals 12 residues. Germline assignment: CDR1 DFQATT and CDR2 SNEGSKA (reference sequence). V shed 6 bases, J shed 3 bases, and the junction held 3 bases outside the gene matches. The CDR3 nucleotides read TGCAGTGCCACGGGACAGGGCTACGAGCAGTACTTC. This codes for CSATGQGYEQYF.

A few counts support this clonotype. The chain recombines TRBV7-9 with TRBJ2-3; 10 nucleotides align to TRBD2. The junction had 2 bases not matched to a gene; V was cut back by 4 bases and J by 1 base. This CDR3 region has 15 residues. Germline CDR1 SEHNR, CDR2 FQNEAQ (reference sequence). The CDR3 sequence is CASSSLAGRTDTQYF. The CDR3 bases are TGTGCCAGCAGCTCACTAGCGGGGCGCACAGATACGCAGTATTTT.